What follows are 4 T cell receptor beta chains derived from one specimen sequenced in a study of Graves' ophthalmopathy and Graves' hyperthyroidism. Amplified material comprised TCR beta CDR3 regions derived from RNA transcripts. Amplification began with first-round RT-PCR using HTBI primers, then second-round multiplex PCR was performed. TCRdb called the multiplex PCR reads again in MiXCR, with one record for every CDR3 protein. The repertoire holds roughly 50,000 distinct CDR3 sequences, with about 50% as singletons. The sequenced sample consisted of peripheral blood. The receptors derive from an adult man with Graves' ophthalmopathy.

This clonotype was observed at least ten times. V gene TRBV2 combines with J gene TRBJ2-2; 9 nucleotides line up with TRBD1. This CDR3 is built from 15 residues. Germline CDR1 reads SNHLY; CDR2 reads FYNNEI. V shed 6 bases and J 3 bases; nucleotides not matched to a gene: 5. CDR3 region: CASSEGQGYTGELFF. The CDR3 DNA reads TGTGCCAGCAGCGAGGGACAGGGCTACACCGGGGAGCTGTTTTTT.

This clonotype was detected many times. This chain links TRBV20-1 with TRBJ1-1; D perhaps matches TRBD1 (5 bases). The CDR3 is 11 amino acids. Germline CDR1 reads DFQATT; CDR2 reads SNEGSKA (reference sequence). Trimming removed 6 bases from V and 5 bases from J, with 10 bases in between. The CDR3 DNA follows: TGCAGTGCCCCGACAGAGACTGAAGCTTTCTTT. Translating it yields CSAPTETEAFF.

As concerns this clonotype: The CDR3 end shows no conserved phenylalanine or tryptophan, and so a read error is likely. CDR3 coding DNA: TGTGCCAGCAGCTTATCAGTGGGGGGACAAGAGACCCAGTACTTG. Translated, it gives CASSLSVGGQETQYL. V usage is TRBV13 and J usage is TRBJ2-5; possible D gene TRBD2, 6 bases. Per the germline V gene, CDR1 is PRHDT and CDR2 is FYEKMQ (reference sequence). This CDR3 spans 15 amino acids. The ends were cut back, 2 bases at V and 2 bases at J, with 12 bases in the middle.

As concerns this clonotype: The junction departs from the called germline gene at one end, perhaps through a read error. The gene calls are TRBV19 and TRBJ2-6; maybe TRBD1 (5 bases). The CDR3 has 18 amino acids. Germline loops: CDR1 LNHDA, CDR2 SQIVND (reference sequence). The DNA of the CDR3 is TGTGCCAGTAGTATAGGTAAGGCAGGGTATTCTGGGGCCAACGTCCGGACTTTC. It encodes CASSIGKAGYSGANVRTF.